These T cell receptor beta chains were read from a single sample in a study of T cell clusters in autoimmune cytopenias. Reanalyzing the multiplex PCR reads, TCRdb keeps one entry per CDR3 protein, without DNA. The sample's table shows about 4,500 distinct CDR3 sequences. The same specimen was also included in a second study, on T cell repertoires in aging, cancer and after chemotherapy.

Material: peripheral blood. These receptors came from a human donor in good health. The CDR3 runs from the conserved cysteine through the conserved F or W. Fields, in order: CDR3 protein, V gene, clone size, J gene. Size values are once, few and many counts, or a class for expanded clones, and some rows have none.

CDR3 protein: CATSRDRQLGETQYF; V gene: TRBV15; clone size: medium-sized; J gene: TRBJ2-5
CDR3 protein: CASSPSGGGSYEQYF; V gene: TRBV12-3/TRBV12-4; clone size: NA; J gene: TRBJ2-7
CDR3 protein: CATSRDQGNEKLFF; V gene: TRBV15; clone size: medium-sized; J gene: TRBJ1-4
CDR3 protein: CASSLGTGASNTQYF; V gene: TRBV7-9; clone size: medium-sized; J gene: TRBJ2-3
CDR3 protein: CASSRQYGYTF; V gene: TRBV12-3/TRBV12-4; clone size: medium-sized; J gene: TRBJ1-2
CDR3 protein: CASSLISRGGLVTDTQYF; V gene: TRBV7-2; clone size: medium-sized; J gene: TRBJ2-3
CDR3 protein: CASSPRLAGGRNEQFF; V gene: TRBV7-2; clone size: medium-sized; J gene: TRBJ2-1
CDR3 protein: CSAPRPGSREKLFF; V gene: TRBV20-1; clone size: NA; J gene: TRBJ1-4
CDR3 protein: CASSLLTVGYEQYF; V gene: TRBV7-9; clone size: NA; J gene: TRBJ2-7
CDR3 protein: CASSLDVGTEAFF; V gene: TRBV7-9; clone size: NA; J gene: TRBJ1-1
CDR3 protein: CASSTGNWETQYF; V gene: TRBV19; clone size: medium-sized; J gene: TRBJ2-5
CDR3 protein: CASHKSTDTQYF; V gene: TRBV28; clone size: NA; J gene: TRBJ2-3
CDR3 protein: CASSEATGGGHEQYF; V gene: TRBV6-1; clone size: medium-sized; J gene: TRBJ2-7
CDR3 protein: CASSLGTDTDTQYF; V gene: TRBV6-2/TRBV6-3; clone size: medium-sized; J gene: TRBJ2-3
CDR3 protein: CSAASGTGELFF; V gene: TRBV29-1; clone size: large; J gene: TRBJ2-2
CDR3 protein: CASTSGTSYEQYF; V gene: TRBV19; clone size: medium-sized; J gene: TRBJ2-7
CDR3 protein: CASSYGTGEKYF; V gene: TRBV12-3/TRBV12-4; clone size: NA; J gene: TRBJ2-7
CDR3 protein: CATSDLLGPSGELFF; V gene: TRBV24-1; clone size: medium-sized; J gene: TRBJ2-2
CDR3 protein: CASSHQGTEAFF; V gene: TRBV6-5; clone size: medium-sized; J gene: TRBJ1-1
CDR3 protein: CASSRGGVGNNSPLHF; V gene: TRBV27; clone size: medium-sized; J gene: TRBJ1-6
CDR3 protein: CASILASGSSYNEQFF; V gene: TRBV6-1; clone size: medium-sized; J gene: TRBJ2-1
CDR3 protein: CASSLSGRLGNTIYF; V gene: TRBV27; clone size: medium-sized; J gene: TRBJ1-3
CDR3 protein: CASSLGTGNNQPQHF; V gene: TRBV5-1; clone size: NA; J gene: TRBJ1-5
CDR3 protein: CASSTLTTVYGYTF; V gene: TRBV19; clone size: medium-sized; J gene: TRBJ1-2
CDR3 protein: CASSAVWGAGNTIYF; V gene: TRBV28; clone size: NA; J gene: TRBJ1-3
CDR3 protein: CASGAGGVRVSYTF; V gene: TRBV7-2; clone size: NA; J gene: TRBJ1-2
CDR3 protein: CATSRERGASYGYTF; V gene: TRBV15; clone size: NA; J gene: TRBJ1-2
CDR3 protein: CAWTIGTAHYNEQFF; V gene: TRBV30; clone size: medium-sized; J gene: TRBJ2-1
CDR3 protein: CASSPRASFSSYNEQFF; V gene: TRBV18; clone size: medium-sized; J gene: TRBJ2-1
CDR3 protein: CASSYSMGGASRGETQYF; V gene: TRBV19; clone size: medium-sized; J gene: TRBJ2-5
CDR3 protein: CSARDGTDTGELFF; V gene: TRBV20-1; clone size: NA; J gene: TRBJ2-2
CDR3 protein: CAISHRAPLDTQYF; V gene: TRBV10-3; clone size: medium-sized; J gene: TRBJ2-3
CDR3 protein: CASSYSHGGSGNTIYF; V gene: TRBV6-5; clone size: medium-sized; J gene: TRBJ1-3
CDR3 protein: CAWDGLGSYNEQFF; V gene: TRBV30; clone size: medium-sized; J gene: TRBJ2-1
CDR3 protein: CASSIGGATEAFF; V gene: TRBV5-6; clone size: medium-sized; J gene: TRBJ1-1
CDR3 protein: CASSLVLAGVGETQYF; V gene: TRBV7-9; clone size: medium-sized; J gene: TRBJ2-5
CDR3 protein: CASSSGRLHEQYF; V gene: TRBV28; clone size: NA; J gene: TRBJ2-7
CDR3 protein: CATSDPQGSGNTIYF; V gene: TRBV24-1; clone size: NA; J gene: TRBJ1-3
CDR3 protein: CATSLTGTGDPGELFF; V gene: TRBV24-1; clone size: medium-sized; J gene: TRBJ2-2
CDR3 protein: CASSYLPSHTQYF; V gene: TRBV6-6; clone size: medium-sized; J gene: TRBJ2-3
CDR3 protein: CASSSRVGWETQYF; V gene: TRBV7-2; clone size: NA; J gene: TRBJ2-5
CDR3 protein: CATLAGETQYF; V gene: TRBV10-3; clone size: medium-sized; J gene: TRBJ2-5
CDR3 protein: CASSQDIGPTGGYTF; V gene: TRBV14; clone size: NA; J gene: TRBJ1-2
CDR3 protein: CASTQLRPGNTIYF; V gene: TRBV12-3/TRBV12-4; clone size: medium-sized; J gene: TRBJ1-3
CDR3 protein: CASSPLSTGGRVYEQYF; V gene: TRBV27; clone size: medium-sized; J gene: TRBJ2-7
CDR3 protein: CAISESSEGPETQYF; V gene: TRBV10-3; clone size: medium-sized; J gene: TRBJ2-5
CDR3 protein: CASKDRTGELFF; V gene: TRBV21-1; clone size: NA; J gene: TRBJ2-2